A selection of T cell receptor beta chains follows, all from one sample in a study of T cells in localized non-small cell lung cancer. Profiling relied on immunoSEQ multiplex PCR, and the TCRdb table lists in-frame clones only, not all of them. There are about 78,000 clones in the sample; 70% to 90% occur only once, and under 3.5% lies in the top ten. Sequencing used peripheral blood, obtained before any cancer treatment. The receptors derive from a man aged 40-75 years with stage I lung adenocarcinoma. The CDR3 runs from the conserved cysteine through the conserved F or W. Each record gives: clone size, J gene, V gene, D gene, CDR3 DNA, CDR3 protein. A D gene is named only where the DNA matches it firmly. Size tells how often a clone was seen (once, few, many) or the class of an expanded clone, and some rows leave it out.

size: -
J: TRBJ1-1
V: TRBV7-9
D: -
DNA: TGTGCCAGCAGCTTAGCGGTAGGGGTGGGCACTGAAGCTTTCTTT
CDR3: CASSLAVGVGTEAFF

size: -
J: TRBJ2-7
V: TRBV29-1
D: TRBD2
DNA: TGCAGCGCCACCAAGGACGGGAGGCCGGCCTACGAGCAGTACTTC
CDR3: CSATKDGRPAYEQYF

size: -
J: TRBJ1-1
V: TRBV7-3
D: TRBD1
DNA: TGTGCCAGCAGCTTAATTGCAGGGGGAAGCACTGAAGCTTTCTTT
CDR3: CASSLIAGGSTEAFF

size: -
J: TRBJ1-5
V: TRBV5-5
D: -
DNA: TGTGCCAGCAGCTTGGGACGGGTTTCTGGCAATCAGCCCCAGCATTTT
CDR3: CASSLGRVSGNQPQHF

size: -
J: TRBJ2-7
V: TRBV7-9
D: TRBD2
DNA: TGTGCCAGCAGCCGGACTAGCGCCTACGAGCAGTACTTC
CDR3: CASSRTSAYEQYF

size: -
J: TRBJ2-1
V: TRBV18
D: TRBD2
DNA: TGTGCCAGCTCACCCATTACTAGCGGGACCAACAATGAGCAGTTCTTC
CDR3: CASSPITSGTNNEQFF

size: -
J: TRBJ2-7
V: TRBV19
D: -
DNA: TGTGCCAGTAGTACAGCTTCCTCAGGGCGAGCCACCTACGAGCAGTACTTC
CDR3: CASSTASSGRATYEQYF

size: -
J: TRBJ1-1
V: TRBV7-9
D: -
DNA: TGTGCCAGCACAACTGAGCAGCGAATGAACACTGAAGCTTTCTTT
CDR3: CASTTEQRMNTEAFF

size: once
J: TRBJ2-2
V: TRBV2
D: -
DNA: TGTGCCAGCAGTGAAAGTTTAGGACTTGGGGCGAACACCGGGGAGCTGTTTTTT
CDR3: CASSESLGLGANTGELFF

size: -
J: TRBJ1-1
V: TRBV18
D: TRBD1
DNA: TGTGCCAGCACAGGGGGGGTAAGGGCCACTGAAGCTTTCTTT
CDR3: CASTGGVRATEAFF

size: -
J: TRBJ2-1
V: TRBV15
D: TRBD1
DNA: TGTGCCACCACTTTATTCGGACAGGGTGGCTACAATGAGCAGTTCTTC
CDR3: CATTLFGQGGYNEQFF

size: -
J: TRBJ2-3
V: TRBV11-2
D: TRBD2
DNA: TGTGCCAGCAGCTTAGCGGGACTAATAATAGGCACAGATACGCAGTATTTT
CDR3: CASSLAGLIIGTDTQYF

size: few
J: TRBJ1-1
V: TRBV19
D: -
DNA: TGTGCCAGTAGCCTTACAGGGAGTACTGAAGCTTTCTTT
CDR3: CASSLTGSTEAFF

size: -
J: TRBJ2-7
V: TRBV27
D: TRBD1
DNA: TGTGCCAGCAGCCTATCGACAGGGGCGGATCTCGAGCAGTACTTC
CDR3: CASSLSTGADLEQYF

size: once
J: TRBJ2-1
V: TRBV4-3
D: -
DNA: TGCGCCAGCAGCCAAGCCCGGGATGAGCAGTTCTTC
CDR3: CASSQARDEQFF

size: -
J: TRBJ1-1
V: TRBV23-1
D: -
DNA: TGCGCCAGCCTTGGCGGGATCTGGTACACTGAAGCTTTCTTT
CDR3: CASLGGIWYTEAFF

size: -
J: TRBJ2-7
V: TRBV6-6
D: TRBD1
DNA: TGTGCCAGCAGCCGGGACAGGGCCTACGAGCAGTACTTC
CDR3: CASSRDRAYEQYF

size: -
J: TRBJ1-2
V: TRBV21-1
D: -
DNA: TGTGCCAGCAGCAAAGGGACAGGGGGGGTCCATTATGGCTACACCTTC
CDR3: CASSKGTGGVHYGYTF

size: -
J: TRBJ1-1
V: TRBV14
D: TRBD1
DNA: TGTGCCAGCAGCCTCGGACAGGGGAACACTGAAGCTTTCTTT
CDR3: CASSLGQGNTEAFF

size: -
J: TRBJ1-1
V: TRBV29-1
D: TRBD1
DNA: TGCAGCGGTGAAAGACAGGGAGGTTTACTGGCTTTCTTT
CDR3: CSGERQGGLLAFF

size: -
J: TRBJ2-5
V: TRBV6-5
D: -
DNA: TGTGCCAGCAGTTATAGTCAGGAGGGGGGGCGAGAGACCCAGTACTTC
CDR3: CASSYSQEGGRETQYF

size: few
J: TRBJ1-1
V: TRBV6-5
D: TRBD1
DNA: TGTGCCAGCAGTCATGGGACAGCGAACACTGAAGCTTTCTTT
CDR3: CASSHGTANTEAFF

size: -
J: TRBJ1-6
V: TRBV5-1
D: TRBD1
DNA: TGCGCCAGCAGCTTGAAAAAGGGGACAGGGACAAGTTCACCCCTCCACTTT
CDR3: CASSLKKGTGTSSPLHF

size: -
J: TRBJ1-1
V: TRBV18
D: -
DNA: TGTGCCAGCTCATGGGGAGAGGGCTCTGAAGCTTTCTTT
CDR3: CASSWGEGSEAFF

size: -
J: TRBJ2-3
V: TRBV30
D: -
DNA: TGTGCCTGGAGGGCAGCAGGTAACACAGATACGCAGTATTTT
CDR3: CAWRAAGNTDTQYF

size: -
J: TRBJ2-3
V: TRBV5-4
D: -
DNA: TGTGCCAGCAGCTTGGGGACGGGGAGGGGGCTAGATACGCAGTATTTT
CDR3: CASSLGTGRGLDTQYF

size: -
J: TRBJ2-6
V: TRBV27
D: -
DNA: TGTGCCAGCAGTTTCCGGGCTTCCGGGTTCTCTGGGGCCAACGTCCTGACTTTC
CDR3: CASSFRASGFSGANVLTF

size: -
J: TRBJ1-1
V: TRBV9
D: -
DNA: TGTGCCAGCAGCCCCCGTGGTTTGCACCGAGAGAACACTGAAGCTTTCTTT
CDR3: CASSPRGLHRENTEAFF

size: -
J: TRBJ2-7
V: TRBV7-9
D: -
DNA: TGTGCCAGCAGTCTATCAGGGAGAAAGCAGTACTTC
CDR3: CASSLSGRKQYF

size: few
J: TRBJ2-3
V: TRBV5-1
D: -
DNA: TGCGCCAGCAGCCCCCAACAGGGAGAGTCAGATACGCAGTATTTT
CDR3: CASSPQQGESDTQYF

size: -
J: TRBJ2-1
V: TRBV6-5
D: -
DNA: TGTGCCAGCAGTTCCCACATGGACAACAATGAGCAGTTCTTC
CDR3: CASSSHMDNNEQFF

size: -
J: TRBJ1-1
V: TRBV16
D: -
DNA: TGTGCCAGCAGCCAATCCAGGGGTGGCACTGAAGCTTTCTTT
CDR3: CASSQSRGGTEAFF

size: few
J: TRBJ2-5
V: TRBV27
D: TRBD1
DNA: TGTGCCAGCAGTGCATTCCGGGACAGACAAGAGACCCAGTACTTC
CDR3: CASSAFRDRQETQYF

size: -
J: TRBJ2-1
V: TRBV5-8
D: -
DNA: TGTGCCAGCAGCCGGGGGGACAGCACCTACAATGAGCAGTTCTTC
CDR3: CASSRGDSTYNEQFF

size: -
J: TRBJ2-3
V: TRBV19
D: -
DNA: TGTGCCAGTAGCGAGGGGCACACAGATACGCAGTATTTT
CDR3: CASSEGHTDTQYF

size: -
J: TRBJ2-3
V: TRBV9
D: -
DNA: TGTGCCAGCAGCGCCACTAGCTCCCTACCAGATACGCAGTATTTT
CDR3: CASSATSSLPDTQYF

size: -
J: TRBJ2-7
V: TRBV19
D: -
DNA: TGTGCCAGTAGCTTAGGGTGGGGCAGAGGACTCTACGAGCAGTACTTC
CDR3: CASSLGWGRGLYEQYF

size: -
J: TRBJ1-2
V: TRBV29-1
D: -
DNA: TGCAGCGTTGAACAGGAAGGGATCGAATTGGCCGGTGGTGGCTACACCTTC
CDR3: CSVEQEGIELAGGGYTF

size: -
J: TRBJ1-1
V: TRBV2
D: TRBD1
DNA: TGTGCCAGCAGTGTACAGGGGGCCGCTGAAGCTTTCTTT
CDR3: CASSVQGAAEAFF

size: once
J: TRBJ2-7
V: TRBV7-6
D: TRBD2
DNA: TGTGCCAGCAGCTTTCGAAGCGGGGGGGAGCCCTACGAGCAGTACTTC
CDR3: CASSFRSGGEPYEQYF

size: -
J: TRBJ2-7
V: TRBV7-2
D: -
DNA: TGTGCCAGCAGCTTAGAAGTCCGGGCCCTCGAGCAGTACTTC
CDR3: CASSLEVRALEQYF

size: -
J: TRBJ2-7
V: TRBV5-4
D: -
DNA: TGTGCCAGCAGCCGAGGGGGCGAGCAGTACTTC
CDR3: CASSRGGEQYF

size: -
J: TRBJ1-2
V: TRBV5-1
D: -
DNA: TGCGCCAGCAGCTTGGCCCTTTTCGGTGATTCTAACTATGGCTACACCTTC
CDR3: CASSLALFGDSNYGYTF

size: -
J: TRBJ1-1
V: TRBV19
D: -
DNA: TGTGCCAGTAGTCCGGGGTCAAGGACGTGGATGAACACTGAAGCTTTCTTT
CDR3: CASSPGSRTWMNTEAFF

size: -
J: TRBJ2-7
V: TRBV7-3
D: TRBD1
DNA: TGTGCCAGCAGCGTCACGACAGGGCATCTAGCCTTC
CDR3: CASSVTTGHLAF

size: -
J: TRBJ1-4
V: TRBV1
D: -
DNA: TGCACCAGCAGCTACCCAGGGGGGGGCGAAAAACTGTTTTTT
CDR3: CTSSYPGGGEKLFF